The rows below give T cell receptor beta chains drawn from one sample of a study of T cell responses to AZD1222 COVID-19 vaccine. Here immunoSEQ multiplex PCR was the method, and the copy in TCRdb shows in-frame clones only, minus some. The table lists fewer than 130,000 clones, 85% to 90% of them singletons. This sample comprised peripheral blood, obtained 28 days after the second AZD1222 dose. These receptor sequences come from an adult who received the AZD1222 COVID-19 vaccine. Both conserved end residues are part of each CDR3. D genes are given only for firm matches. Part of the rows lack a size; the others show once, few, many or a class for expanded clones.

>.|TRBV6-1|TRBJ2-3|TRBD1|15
TGTGCCAGCAGCCTGGACAGGGGCGTTGCAGATACGCAGTATTTT
CASSLDRGVADTQYF
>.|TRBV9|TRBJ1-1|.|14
TGTGCCAGCAGCGTTAGGGCGGGGAACACTGAAGCTTTCTTT
CASSVRAGNTEAFF
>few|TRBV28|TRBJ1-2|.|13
TGTGCCAGCAGTTTAACTCGGTTATGGGGCTACACCTTC
CASSLTRLWGYTF
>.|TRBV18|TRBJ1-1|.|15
TGTGCCAGCTCACCATGGGGCACCATGAACACTGAAGCTTTCTTT
CASSPWGTMNTEAFF
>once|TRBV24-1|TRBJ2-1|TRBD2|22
TGTGCCACCAGTGACCCTCGGAACTCAGGGACTAGCGGGAGATGGAGTTTCAATGAGCAGTTCTTC
CATSDPRNSGTSGRWSFNEQFF
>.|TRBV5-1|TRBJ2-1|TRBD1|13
TGCGCCAGCAGCTCCGGACAGGTCAATGAGCAGTTCTTC
CASSSGQVNEQFF
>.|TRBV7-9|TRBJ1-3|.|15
TGTGCCAGCAGCGGATCCGTCAACTCTGGAAACACCATATATTTT
CASSGSVNSGNTIYF
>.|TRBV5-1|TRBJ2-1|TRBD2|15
TGCGCCAGCAGCCAACTAGCGGGGGGCAATAATGAGCAGTTCTTC
CASSQLAGGNNEQFF
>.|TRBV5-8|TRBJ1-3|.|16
TGTGCCAGCAGCTTGCCCATGGCCCCGGGAGGAAACACCATATATTTT
CASSLPMAPGGNTIYF
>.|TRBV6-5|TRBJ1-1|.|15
TGTGCCAGCAGTTACATTTGGCAGGGAAGGACTGAAGCTTTCTTT
CASSYIWQGRTEAFF
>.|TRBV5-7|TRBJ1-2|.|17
TGTGCCAGCAGCTTGTCCCACCTTGTATCCGGTCCCTATGGCTACACCTTC
CASSLSHLVSGPYGYTF
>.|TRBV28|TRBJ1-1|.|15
TGTGCCAGCAGTCCCGCAGATGGAGGGAACACTGAAGCTTTCTTT
CASSPADGGNTEAFF
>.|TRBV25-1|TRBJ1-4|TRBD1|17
TGTGCCAGCAGCGCAACCATTGGGACAGCCCTTAATGAAAAACTGTTTTTT
CASSATIGTALNEKLFF
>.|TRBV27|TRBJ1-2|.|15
TGTGCCAGCAGTTTCGGGGGCAGGTATAACTATGGCTACACCTTC
CASSFGGRYNYGYTF
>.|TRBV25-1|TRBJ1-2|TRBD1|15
TGTGCCAGCAGTGGTCCCGGGACAGGGATCTATGGCTACACCTTC
CASSGPGTGIYGYTF
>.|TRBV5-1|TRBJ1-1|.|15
TGCGCCAGCAGCTCACGGACAGAGGAGAACACTGAAGCTTTCTTT
CASSSRTEENTEAFF
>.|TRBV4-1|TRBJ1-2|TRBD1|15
TGCGCCAGCAGCCAAGGAGGACAGGGGGTAAATGGCTACACCTTC
CASSQGGQGVNGYTF
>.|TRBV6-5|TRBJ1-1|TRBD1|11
TGTGCCAGCGAGGGGGCAAATTCCGCTTTCTTT
CASEGANSAFF
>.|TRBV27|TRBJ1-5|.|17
TGTGCCAGCAGTTATCGGCTGAGGACAGAAGAGACTCAGCCCCAGCATTTT
CASSYRLRTEETQPQHF
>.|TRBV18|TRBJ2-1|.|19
TGTGCCAGCTCACTCCGAGATCATAGACTAGTATTGATCATGAATGAGCAGTTCTTC
CASSLRDHRLVLIMNEQFF
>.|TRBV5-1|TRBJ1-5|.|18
TGCGCCAGCAGCCGACTTCCCCTAAGGGACTATAGCAATCAGCCCCAGCATTTT
CASSRLPLRDYSNQPQHF
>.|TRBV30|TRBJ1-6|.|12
TGTGCCGGCGACGGTGGCAATTCACCCCTCCACTTT
CAGDGGNSPLHF
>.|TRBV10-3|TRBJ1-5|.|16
TGTGCCATCAGTACAGGAGAAGGAAACCACAATCAGCCCCAGCATTTT
CAISTGEGNHNQPQHF
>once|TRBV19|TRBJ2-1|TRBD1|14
TGTGCCAGTAGTATCGGCCGGGACAGGGATGAGCAGTTCTTC
CASSIGRDRDEQFF
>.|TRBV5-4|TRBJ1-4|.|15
TGTGCCAGCAGCTTGACAGGGACAACTAATGAAAAACTGTTTTTT
CASSLTGTTNEKLFF
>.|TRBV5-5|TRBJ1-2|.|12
TGTGCCAGCAGCTGGGGTCCCTATGGCTACACCTTC
CASSWGPYGYTF
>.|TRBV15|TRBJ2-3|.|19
TGTGCCACCAGCAGAAATCGACGGGGAGGGACAGATATCTCAGATACGCAGTATTTT
CATSRNRRGGTDISDTQYF
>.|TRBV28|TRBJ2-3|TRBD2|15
TGTGCCAGCAGGGGGGCTAGCGGGAGCGCAGATACGCAGTATTTT
CASRGASGSADTQYF
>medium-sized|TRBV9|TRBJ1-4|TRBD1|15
TGTGCCAGCAGCGGGACACAGGGGGCTGATGAAAAACTGTTTTTT
CASSGTQGADEKLFF
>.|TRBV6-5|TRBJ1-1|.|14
TGTGCCAGCAGTTACGAGGTCCGGAGCACTGAAGCTTTCTTT
CASSYEVRSTEAFF
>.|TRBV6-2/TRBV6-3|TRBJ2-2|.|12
TGTGCCAGCAGCCTTGGCACCGGGGAGCTGTTTTTT
CASSLGTGELFF
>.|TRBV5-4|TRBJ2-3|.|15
TGTGCCAGCAGCCGGAGGGGGGGAAGCACAGATACGCAGTATTTT
CASSRRGGSTDTQYF
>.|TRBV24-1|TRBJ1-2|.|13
TGTGCCACCAGTGATTTGTGGCAGGGGGGCTACACCTTC
CATSDLWQGGYTF
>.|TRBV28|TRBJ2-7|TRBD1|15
TGTGCCAGCAGTTCACCGGGACAGGGGGCGCAGGAGCAGTACTTC
CASSSPGQGAQEQYF
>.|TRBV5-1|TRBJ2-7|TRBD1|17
TGCGCCAGCAGCTTGAGGGGCGCCGACAGGGGGCAGGGAGAGCAGTACTTC
CASSLRGADRGQGEQYF
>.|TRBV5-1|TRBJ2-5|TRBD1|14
TGCGCCAGCAGCTTGTGGGGCAGGGGGCAGACCCAGTACTTC
CASSLWGRGQTQYF
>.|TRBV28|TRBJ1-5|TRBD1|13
TGTGCCAGCCACAGGGGTAGCAATCAGCCCCAGCATTTT
CASHRGSNQPQHF
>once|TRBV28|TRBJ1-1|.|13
TGTGCCAGCAGCTCAGGGATGGGGACTGAAGCTTTCTTT
CASSSGMGTEAFF
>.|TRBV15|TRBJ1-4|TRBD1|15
TGTGCCACCAGCAGATCTGGGACAGCTAATGAAAAACTGTTTTTT
CATSRSGTANEKLFF
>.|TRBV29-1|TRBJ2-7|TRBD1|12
TGCAGCGGAGGACAGGAGTCCTACGAGCAGTACTTC
CSGGQESYEQYF
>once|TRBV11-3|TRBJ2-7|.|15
TGTGCCAGCAGCGCGAACCGGGACAACTCCTACGAGCAGTACTTC
CASSANRDNSYEQYF
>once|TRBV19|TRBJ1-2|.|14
TGTGCCAGTAGTGAGACGGTACTTAACTATGGCTACACCTTC
CASSETVLNYGYTF
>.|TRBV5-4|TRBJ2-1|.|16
TGTGCCAGCAGCTTGGACAGCCCTGTCTCCTACAATGAGCAGTTCTTC
CASSLDSPVSYNEQFF
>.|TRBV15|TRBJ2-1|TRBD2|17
TGTGCCACCAGCAGAGATGCGTTGAGCGGGAGAGTCAATGAGCAGTTCTTC
CATSRDALSGRVNEQFF
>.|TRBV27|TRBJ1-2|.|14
TGTGCCAGCAGCCCGAATTCAGGGACCAATGGCTACACCTTC
CASSPNSGTNGYTF
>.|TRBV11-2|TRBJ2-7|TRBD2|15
TGTGCCAGCAGCTTAGGAGCGGGGGGCTCCTACGAGCAGTACTTC
CASSLGAGGSYEQYF
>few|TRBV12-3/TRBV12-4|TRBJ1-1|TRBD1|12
TGTGCCAGCAGTTTAAGTGCGGGACAGGGTGTCTTT
CASSLSAGQGVF
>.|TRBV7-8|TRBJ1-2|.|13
TGTGCCAGCAGCTTAATAGATAACTATGGCTACACCTTC
CASSLIDNYGYTF